This entry concerns a single TCR beta chain. Its antigen remains unknown. The CDR3 length is 16 residues. Germline-derived CDR1 and CDR2 are LNHDA and SQIVND (reference sequence). V was clipped by 4 bases and J by 7 bases; unmatched bases: 15. This record comes from a study of T cell responses to AZD1222 COVID-19 vaccine. Study results and limitations: Recipients of AZD1222 seropositive at baseline numbered only 5 to 7.

Data came from immunoSEQ multiplex PCR; TCRdb stores just in-frame clones and leaves some out. The profile shows 240,000 or so clones, roughly 93% of them singletons. This sequence joins TRBV19 and TRBJ2-5, with 7 bases aligning to TRBD2. The TCR comes from an adult in good health. The sequencing used peripheral blood, collected on day 0 of AZD1222 vaccination. CDR3 in DNA: TGTGCCAGTAGTAGGGGCGGGAGAAACCTTAAGGGGACCCAGTACTTC. Amino acid sequence: CASSRGGRNLKGTQYF.